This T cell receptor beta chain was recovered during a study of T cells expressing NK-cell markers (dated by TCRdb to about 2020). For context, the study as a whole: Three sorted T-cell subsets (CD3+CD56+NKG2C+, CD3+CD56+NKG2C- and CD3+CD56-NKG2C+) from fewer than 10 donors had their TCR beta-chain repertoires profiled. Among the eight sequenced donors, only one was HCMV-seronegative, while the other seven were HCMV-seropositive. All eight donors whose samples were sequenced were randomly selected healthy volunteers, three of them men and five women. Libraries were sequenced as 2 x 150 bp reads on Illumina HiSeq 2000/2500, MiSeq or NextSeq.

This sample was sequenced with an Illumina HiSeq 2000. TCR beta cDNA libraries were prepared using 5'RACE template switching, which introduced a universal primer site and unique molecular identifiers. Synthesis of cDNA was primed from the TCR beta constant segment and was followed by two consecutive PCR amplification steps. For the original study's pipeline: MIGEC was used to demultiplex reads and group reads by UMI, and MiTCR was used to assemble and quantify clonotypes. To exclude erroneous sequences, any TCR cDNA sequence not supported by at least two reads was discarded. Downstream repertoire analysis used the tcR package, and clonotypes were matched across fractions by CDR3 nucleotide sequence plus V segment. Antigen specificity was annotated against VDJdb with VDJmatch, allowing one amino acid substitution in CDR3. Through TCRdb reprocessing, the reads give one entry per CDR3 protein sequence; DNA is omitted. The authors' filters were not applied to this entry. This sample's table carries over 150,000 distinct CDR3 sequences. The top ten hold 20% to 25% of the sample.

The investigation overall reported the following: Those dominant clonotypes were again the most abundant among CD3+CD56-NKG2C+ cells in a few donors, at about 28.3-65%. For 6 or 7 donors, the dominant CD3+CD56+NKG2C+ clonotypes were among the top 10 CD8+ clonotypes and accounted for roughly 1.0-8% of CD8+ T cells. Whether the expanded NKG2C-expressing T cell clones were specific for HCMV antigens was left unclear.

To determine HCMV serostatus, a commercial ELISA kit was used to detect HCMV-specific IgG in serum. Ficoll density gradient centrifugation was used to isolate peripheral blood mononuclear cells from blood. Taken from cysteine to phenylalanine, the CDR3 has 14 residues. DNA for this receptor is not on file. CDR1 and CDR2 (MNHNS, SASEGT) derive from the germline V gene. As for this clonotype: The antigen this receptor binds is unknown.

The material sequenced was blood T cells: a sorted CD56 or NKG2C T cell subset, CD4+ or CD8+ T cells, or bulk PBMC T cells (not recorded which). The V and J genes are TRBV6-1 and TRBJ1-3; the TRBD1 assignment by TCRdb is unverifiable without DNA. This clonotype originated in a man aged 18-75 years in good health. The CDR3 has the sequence CASSPGQFGNTIYF.